The T cell receptor beta chain described here comes from a study of radiotherapy plus CTLA-4 blockade in lung cancer. Study-level information: With 31% of patients having disease control, objective responses were seen in under 20%. General observations from the study: The best prediction of response reportedly came from early blood T cell clone dynamics, with interferon-beta.

CDR3 length: 16 residues. With 5 bases clipped from V and 2 bases from J, the junction kept 9 bases outside the gene matches. The germline CDR1 and CDR2 sequences are LNHDA and SQIVND (reference sequence). Some clones are missing from TCRdb's copy, which holds only in-frame ones; the method was immunoSEQ multiplex PCR. This sample has approximately 46,000 clones; approximately 85% occur once, and the top ten carry about 27%. This clone was seen only a few times. The antigen is unknown. The sequencing here drew on peripheral blood, taken from a patient treated with radiotherapy plus ipilimumab. The TCR comes from a human donor with non-small cell lung cancer whose response to radiotherapy plus ipilimumab could not be evaluated. V gene TRBV19 combines with J gene TRBJ1-2; TRBD1 matches at 9 bases. CDR3 loop: CASSVLAGTGNYGYTF. In DNA, the CDR3 is TGTGCCAGTAGTGTCCTCGCCGGGACAGGGAACTATGGCTACACCTTC.